Listed here are 8 T cell receptor beta chains from one sample, sequenced in a study of blood T cell repertoires in COVID-19. Assay: immunoSEQ multiplex PCR; the TCRdb copy retains only in-frame clones and omits some. Of over 100,000 clones in the sample, 70% to 80% are singletons; the top ten hold about 9.6%. The sample consisted of peripheral blood. These receptor sequences come from a man between 60 and 75 years old with active or convalescent COVID-19.

The V gene is TRBV7-8, the J gene TRBJ2-7; 9 bases map to TRBD1. The CDR3 contains 14 residues. The V and J ends lost 2 bases and 7 bases, in that order; junction bases with no gene match: 6. The germline gives CDR1 SGHVS, CDR2 FQNEAQ. In DNA, the CDR3 is TGTGCCAGCAGCTTATCACAGGGGGCTCGGGAGCAGTACTTC. Translated, it gives CASSLSQGAREQYF.

The rearrangement uses TRBV3-1 (or the pseudogene TRBV3-2) and TRBJ1-5; D may be TRBD1 (6 bases). The CDR3 covers 14 residues. Germline CDR1 is LGHDT and CDR2 is YNNKEL (reference sequence). V dropped 4 bases and J dropped 5 bases, with 12 bases sitting between them. This CDR3 is CASSRGQNDQPQHF. The DNA of the CDR3 is TGTGCCAGCAGCCGGGGACAAAACGATCAGCCCCAGCATTTT.

The gene calls are TRBV11-2 and TRBJ2-2; 10 bases are a match to TRBD2. CDR1 is SGHAT and CDR2 is FQNNGV in the germline V gene. With V trimmed by 10 bases and J by 6 bases, 20 bases remained unmatched. CDR3 length: 18 residues. The CDR3 sequence: CATKGGGLALKGAGELFF. CDR3 coding DNA: TGTGCCACCAAAGGCGGGGGACTAGCGCTCAAGGGCGCCGGGGAGCTGTTTTTT.

The chain links TRBV4-2 to TRBJ2-7; 7 positions agree with TRBD1. CDR3 length equals 15 residues. With 2 bases clipped from V and 4 bases from J, the junction kept 8 bases outside the gene matches. Germline values: CDR1 LGHNA, CDR2 YNFKEQ. The CDR3 sequence is CASSQRDRDTYEQYF. The CDR3, as DNA: TGTGCCAGCAGCCAACGGGACAGAGACACGTACGAGCAGTACTTC.

The chain couples TRBV5-1 to TRBJ1-2; D is unclear. CDR3 size: 14 residues. V lost 0 bases and J lost 1, with 7 bases in between. Germline V gene sequence: CDR1 SGHRS, CDR2 YFSETQ. CDR3 sequence: CASSLGASNYGYTF. The CDR3 DNA is TGCGCCAGCAGCTTGGGGGCCAGTAACTATGGCTACACCTTC.

The chain combines TRBV9 with TRBJ1-6; D may be TRBD1 (5 bases). The CDR3 has 14 amino acids. In germline, CDR1 is SGDLS, CDR2 YYNGEE. Trimming took 2 bases from V and 10 from J, leaving 13 bases between them. The CDR3 sequence: CASSVGGGASPLHF. The CDR3 nucleotides are TGTGCCAGCAGCGTGGGGGGAGGGGCATCACCCCTCCACTTT.

This clone was counted a single time. The rearrangement joins TRBV2 to TRBJ1-3; TRBD1 agrees at 7 bases. The CDR3 contains 15 residues. V trimming: 6 bases; J trimming: 4 bases; junction bases outside the gene matches: 9. Germline V gene lookup returns CDR1 SNHLY and CDR2 FYNNEI. The CDR3 reads CASRGDRSWGNTIYF. CDR3 coding DNA: TGTGCCAGCAGGGGGGACAGATCGTGGGGAAACACCATATATTTT. Full variable domain (missing parts from reference TRBV2 and TRBJ1-3): EPEVTQTPSHQVTQMGQEVILRCVPISNHLYFYWYRQILGQKVEFLVSFYNNEISEKSEIFDDQFSVERPDGSNFTLKIRSTKLEDSAMYFCASRGDRSWGNTIYFGEGSWLTVV.

On this clone: A junction boundary mismatches the germline segment, possibly from a read error. The chain's CDR3 is CASSSYAGGTDHF. CDR3 DNA sequence: TGTGCCAGCAGTTCTTATGCGGGGGGGACGGACCACTTC. V gene TRBV28 combines with J gene TRBJ2-7; 9 bases line up with TRBD2. In germline, CDR1 is MDHEN, CDR2 SYDVKM. The CDR3 sequence is 13 residues long.